The 20 T cell receptor beta chains below come from one sample, sequenced in a study of T cells in Graves' hyperthyroidism and ophthalmopathy. The investigators amplified TCR beta CDR3 regions from RNA transcripts. First-round RT-PCR of the TCR CDR3 relied on the HTBI primer set. MiXCR was run by TCRdb on the multiplex PCR reads, yielding one entry per CDR3 protein. Among about 250,000 distinct CDR3 sequences, around 25% were seen once, and the ten largest hold around 32%. The sequenced material came from blood. The source of these receptors is a woman aged 40-49 years with Graves' ophthalmopathy.

This clonotype is a singleton in its sample. The chain links TRBV7-8 to TRBJ2-2; D gene ambiguous. The germline V gene has CDR1 SGHVS and CDR2 FQNEAQ. This CDR3 contains 15 residues. The ends were cut back, 2 bases at V and 6 bases at J, with 13 bases in the middle. This CDR3 is CASSLRLDPPGELFF. As DNA, the CDR3 is TGTGCCAGCAGCTTACGACTCGACCCCCCCGGGGAGCTGTTTTTT. Variable domain in full (rest from reference TRBV7-8 and TRBJ2-2): GAGVSQSPRYKVAKRGQDVALRCDPISGHVSLFWYQQALGQGPEFLTYFQNEAQLDKSGLPSDRFFAERPEGSVSTLKIQRTQQEDSAVYLCASSLRLDPPGELFFGEGSRLTVL.

At least ten counts were recorded for this clonotype. The chain combines TRBV20-1 with TRBJ2-7; D assignment may be TRBD1 or TRBD2 (6 bases each). V gave up 6 bases and J gave up 4 bases, with 19 bases separating them. The CDR3 loop spans 14 amino acids. Per the germline V gene, CDR1 is DFQATT and CDR2 is SNEGSKA (reference sequence). The DNA of the CDR3 is TGCAGTGCCAGCCTGTTCGGGGGCGGATACGAGCAGTACTTC. Translation: CSASLFGGGYEQYF.

This clonotype was recorded many times. This chain links TRBV6-5 with TRBJ2-2; TRBD2 might be the D (6 bases). This CDR3 comprises 14 residues. V lost 2 bases and J 6 bases, leaving 10 bases between the germline ends. The germline V gene encodes CDR1 MNHEY and CDR2 SVGAGI. CDR3 region: CASSYARRAGELFF. The CDR3, as DNA: TGTGCCAGCAGTTACGCAAGGAGGGCCGGGGAGCTGTTTTTT.

This clonotype was recorded many times. No conserved phenylalanine or tryptophan ends this CDR3, so it is likely a read error. J is TRBJ1-5 and V is TRBV7-9, with D possibly matching TRBD1 (6 bases). This CDR3 comprises 14 residues. V was shortened by 0 bases and J by 6 bases, with 9 bases between the two germline ends. The germline gives CDR1 SEHNR, CDR2 FQNEAQ (reference sequence). CDR3 protein: CASSLAAGAQPQHL. The CDR3 nucleotides are TGTGCCAGCAGCTTAGCGGCGGGGGCTCAGCCCCAGCATCTT.

This clonotype occurred many times. V and J are TRBV4-1 and TRBJ1-2, with 10 bases aligning to TRBD1. Germline V lookup: CDR1 MGHRA, CDR2 YSYEKL. The CDR3 is 15 residues long. V shed 3 bases and J 7 bases; nucleotides not matched to a gene: 8. CDR3 protein: CASSHRDRGSGGYTF. DNA of the CDR3: TGCGCCAGCAGCCACCGGGACAGGGGTTCGGGTGGCTACACCTTC.

This clonotype was seen repeatedly, ten times or more. The CDR3 sequence is CASSLSRFLGAGELFF. The CDR3 region has the DNA TGCGCCAGCAGCCTCTCAAGATTTTTGGGGGCCGGGGAGCTGTTTTTT. The chain combines TRBV4-1 with TRBJ2-2; either TRBD1 or TRBD2 may supply D (5 bases each). The V end was cut by 4 bases, the J end by 6 bases, with 18 bases between. This CDR3 contains 16 residues. In germline, CDR1 is MGHRA, CDR2 YSYEKL.

This clonotype has more than one count but fewer than ten. This chain uses TRBV7-3 with TRBJ2-7; a weak D match, TRBD2 (5 bases). The CDR3 length is 13 residues. The germline V gene has CDR1 SGHTA and CDR2 FQGTGA. V shed 4 bases and J shed 4 bases, with 11 bases lying between them. CDR3 residues: CASSSLSGYEQYF. In nucleotides, the CDR3 is TGTGCCAGCAGCTCCCTCAGCGGTTACGAGCAGTACTTC.

CDR3 region: CASSLVLAGNDEQFF. DNA for the CDR3: TGTGCCAGCAGCTTGGTATTAGCGGGGAATGACGAGCAGTTCTTC. The rearrangement uses TRBV5-5 and TRBJ2-1; 8 bases are shared with TRBD2. The V and J ends lost 0 bases and 10 bases, in that order; junction bases with no gene match: 9. The CDR3 runs 15 residues. Germline CDR1 is SGHKS and CDR2 is YYEKEE (reference sequence).

This clonotype was recorded many times. The J gene is TRBJ2-7, the V gene TRBV7-8, with 8 bases aligning to TRBD2. This CDR3 is built from 16 residues. The germline CDR1 and CDR2 sequences are SGHVS and FQNEAQ. Trimming took 3 bases from V and 3 from J; bases not matched to a gene: 10. The CDR3 DNA reads as TGTGCCAGCAGCTTTGAACCGGGACTAGGGAACTACGAGCAGTACTTC. Protein: CASSFEPGLGNYEQYF.

This clonotype was recorded many times. The CDR3 sequence: CASALEGQGLYEQYF. CDR3 bases: TGTGCCAGCGCTCTCGAGGGACAGGGGTTGTACGAGCAGTACTTC. The chain employs TRBV28 and TRBJ2-7, with 10 bases fitting TRBD1. The V gene end was trimmed by 8 bases and the J gene end by 4 bases; junction bases not matched to a gene: 11. The CDR3 runs 15 residues. Germline values: CDR1 MDHEN, CDR2 SYDVKM.

This clonotype was recorded once. The V and J genes are TRBV6-1 and TRBJ2-7; TRBD2 matches 11 bases. Per germline, CDR1 MNHNS and CDR2 SASEGT. V lost 4 bases and J lost 0; bases outside the gene matches: 2. The CDR3 totals 15 residues. CDR3 bases: TGTGCCAGCAGTGCGGGACTAGCGGCCTCCTACGAGCAGTACTTC. The encoded protein is CASSAGLAASYEQYF.

Ten or more counts support this clonotype. The chain combines TRBV5-1 with TRBJ2-2, with D hard to call. The CDR3 runs to 15 residues. V was pared by 4 bases and J by 1 base, with 11 bases between. Per germline, CDR1 SGHRS and CDR2 YFSETQ. CDR3 protein: CASSLLYQNTGELFF. The CDR3, as DNA: TGCGCCAGCAGCCTCCTCTACCAGAACACCGGGGAGCTGTTTTTT.

This clonotype was seen a few times. This may be a read error: a much more frequent sequence differs by one nucleotide. The gene calls are TRBV29-1 and TRBJ1-2; D not resolved. The V end lost 2 bases, the J end lost 4 bases, and 11 bases lay between the germline ends. The CDR3 contains 13 residues. Germline V lookup: CDR1 SQVTM, CDR2 ANQGSEA. The CDR3 protein is CSVEIGVGYGYTF. In nucleotides, the CDR3 is TGCAGCGTTGAAATCGGGGTTGGCTATGGCTACACCTTC.

The sample holds a few counts of this clonotype. The V gene is TRBV30, the J gene TRBJ1-6; D is ambiguous. Trimming took off 7 bases at V and 9 bases at J, with 16 bases between the two ends. CDR3 length: 13 residues. Germline CDR1 and CDR2: GTSNPN and SVGIG (reference sequence). The CDR3 here is CASDKSGGSPLHF. CDR3 bases: TGTGCCTCAGACAAATCCGGTGGTTCACCCCTCCACTTT.

The chain combines TRBV3-1 with TRBJ2-7; D remains ambiguous. This CDR3 is built from 13 residues. Germline CDR1 LGHDT, CDR2 YNNKEL (reference sequence). V lost 3 bases and J 3 bases, leaving 9 bases between the germline ends. The CDR3 nucleotides are TGTGCCAGCAGCCACCCTGGGGACTACGAGCAGTACTTC. Its translation is CASSHPGDYEQYF.

This clonotype appeared many times. V usage is TRBV2 and J usage is TRBJ2-5; D unresolved. CDR3 size: 14 residues. Trimming removed 7 bases from V and 3 bases from J, with 15 bases in between. From germline, CDR1 is SNHLY and CDR2 FYNNEI. DNA for the CDR3: TGTGCCAGCAACAGAGGACCGGAAAAAGAGACCCAGTACTTC. It yields the protein CASNRGPEKETQYF.

The table lists this clonotype with many counts. The chain joins TRBV10-3 to TRBJ2-7; TRBD2 aligns across 7 bases. CDR3 length: 15 residues. V lost 2 bases to trimming and J lost 3 bases; unmatched junction nucleotides: 7. CDR1 and CDR2 (germline): ENHRY, SYGVKD. The CDR3 DNA sequence: TGTGCCATCAGTGAGGGGGGGACTATCTTCTACGAGCAGTACTTC. Its protein is CAISEGGTIFYEQYF.

This clonotype was recorded many times. The rearrangement uses TRBV7-2 and TRBJ2-2; tentatively, D is TRBD2 (6 bases). The V gene's germline CDR1 is SGHTA and CDR2 FQGNSA. The CDR3 is made up of 15 amino acids. Trimming removed 2 bases from V and 7 bases from J, with 14 bases in between. The CDR3 is CASSLQWEASGELFF. In DNA, the CDR3 is TGTGCCAGCAGCTTACAGTGGGAGGCGAGCGGGGAGCTGTTTTTT. The whole variable domain, filled in from reference TRBV7-2 and TRBJ2-2, reads GAGVSQSPSNKVTEKGKDVELRCDPISGHTALYWYRQSLGQGLEFLIYFQGNSAPDKSGLPSDRFSAERTGGSVSTLTIQRTQQEDSAVYLCASSLQWEASGELFFGEGSRLTVL.

This clonotype was counted many times. The chain combines TRBV28 with TRBJ1-2, with D possibly TRBD1 on 5 matching bases. V lost 3 bases and J 7 bases, leaving 18 bases between the germline ends. The germline V gene encodes CDR1 MDHEN and CDR2 SYDVKM. This CDR3 has 15 amino acids. The CDR3 DNA sequence: TGTGCCAGCAGTTTGAACCCGAAAGGGGTTGGTGGCTACACCTTC. This translates into CASSLNPKGVGGYTF.

This clonotype was counted many times. The V and J genes are TRBV4-1 and TRBJ2-7; TRBD2 agrees at 10 bases. The V gene's germline CDR1 is MGHRA and CDR2 YSYEKL. The CDR3 runs 16 residues. J gave up 5 bases and V 3 bases, and 10 bases lay outside the gene matches. Here the CDR3 reads CASSHMGAGGSNEQYF. The CDR3 nucleotides read TGCGCCAGCAGCCATATGGGAGCGGGAGGGAGCAACGAGCAGTACTTC.